The source of this T cell receptor (beta chain) is a study of post-analysis software for immune sequencing data. Study-level findings and limits: Comparison with controls showed significantly lower normalized Chao1 diversity in multiple sclerosis patients. There were a few TRBV segments more frequent in patients than controls, and TRBV5-6, TRBV5-1 and TRBV20-1 were among them.

Of note for this clonotype: Antigen: not known.

Germline V gives CDR1 MNHEY, CDR2 SVGAGI. This CDR3 spans 16 amino acids. Each TCR beta cDNA library carried unique molecular identifiers. MiXCR, run by TCRdb on the PCR reads, gives a single entry per CDR3 protein. The sample comprises 650,000 to 850,000 distinct CDR3 sequences, 53% of which are singletons, and over 4% rests with the top ten. Material for sequencing was blood. The receptor comes from a girl aged 10-17 years with multiple sclerosis. This chain connects TRBV6-5 to TRBJ2-7; 9 nucleotides line up with TRBD1. The DNA end is a closer match to TRBJ2-5, so the J assignment may be wrong. This CDR3 is CASSLRTGATVWTQYF. The CDR3 DNA sequence: TGTGCCAGCAGTCTTCGGACAGGGGCGACGGTATGGACCCAGTACTTC.